The following is a T cell receptor (beta chain) sequence with its context. The data derive from a study of technical replicates of blood from a handful of donors. The assay was immunoSEQ multiplex PCR, and TCRdb's table has in-frame clones only and misses some. The sample lists 60,000 to 85,000 clones; roughly 96% were seen once. Germline CDR1 SGHVS, CDR2 FNYEAQ. The CDR3 consists of 14 residues. With 4 bases clipped from V and 5 bases from J, the junction kept 4 bases outside the gene matches. Specimen: T cells isolated from PBMCs. The origin of this receptor is a human donor in good health. The chain joins TRBV7-6 to TRBJ1-2; 10 nucleotides align to TRBD1. CDR3 sequence reads: CASSWGTGEYGYTF. The CDR3 coding sequence is TGTGCCAGCAGCTGGGGGACAGGGGAATATGGCTACACCTTC.